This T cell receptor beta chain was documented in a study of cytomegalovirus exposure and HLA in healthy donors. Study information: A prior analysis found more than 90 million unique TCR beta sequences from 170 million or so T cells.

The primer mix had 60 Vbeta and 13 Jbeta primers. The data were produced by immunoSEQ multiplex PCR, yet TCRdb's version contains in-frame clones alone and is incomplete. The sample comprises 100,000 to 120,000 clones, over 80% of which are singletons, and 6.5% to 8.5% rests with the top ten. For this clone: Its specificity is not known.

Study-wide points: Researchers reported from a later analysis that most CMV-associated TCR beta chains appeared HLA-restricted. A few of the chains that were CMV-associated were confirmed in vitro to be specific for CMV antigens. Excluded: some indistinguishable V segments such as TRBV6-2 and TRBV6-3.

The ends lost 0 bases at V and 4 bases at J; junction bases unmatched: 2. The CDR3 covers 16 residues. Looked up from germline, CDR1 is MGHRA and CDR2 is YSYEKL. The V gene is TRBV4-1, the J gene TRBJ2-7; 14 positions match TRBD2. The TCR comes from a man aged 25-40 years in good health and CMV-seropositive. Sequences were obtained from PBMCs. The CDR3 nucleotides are TGCGCCAGCAGCCAAGAGACTAGCGGGGGGGTGTACGAGCAGTACTTC. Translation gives CASSQETSGGVYEQYF.